The 5 T cell receptor beta chains in this list originate from one sample, sequenced in a study of blood T cells in healthy people across ages. Combining a sample-barcoded 5' primer with a J-beta primer mix, a second PCR ran for about 7 to 11 cycles. TCRdb redid the calling of the 5' RACE reads with MiXCR, one entry per CDR3 protein. This table has approximately 1.5 million distinct CDR3 sequences, about 42% appearing once. The sample taken for sequencing was blood. Every receptor here comes from a woman in her late teens or twenties in good health.

The genes are TRBV20-1 and TRBJ2-3; unclear D gene. V was pared by 3 bases and J by 4 bases, with 11 bases between. Germline values: CDR1 DFQATT, CDR2 SNEGSKA (reference sequence). The CDR3 totals 13 residues. The CDR3 sequence is CSASKNLADTQYF. CDR3 in DNA: TGCAGTGCTAGCAAGAATTTGGCAGATACGCAGTATTTT.

The genes are TRBV6-5 and TRBJ2-7; possibly TRBD1 for D (6 bases). Trimming removed 7 bases from V and 0 bases from J, with 13 bases in between. The CDR3 sequence is 14 residues long. Germline V lookup: CDR1 MNHEY, CDR2 SVGAGI. CDR3 protein: CASMIDRRSYEQYF. The CDR3 DNA is TGTGCCAGCATGATAGACAGGCGCTCCTACGAGCAGTACTTC.

V is TRBV27 and J is TRBJ1-5; D remains unclear. CDR3 length: 14 residues. Trimming cost V 8 bases and J 4 bases, with 15 bases left between them. In germline, CDR1 is MNHEY, CDR2 SMNVEV (reference sequence). CDR3 in amino acids: CASRSGAFNQPQHF. Here the CDR3 DNA reads TGTGCCAGCCGTTCAGGTGCGTTTAATCAGCCCCAGCATTTT.

CDR3 sequence (DNA): TGTGCCAGCAGCCCAGGGGGAGGGCCTAGGGAAAAACTGTTTTTT. Amino acids: CASSPGGGPREKLFF. This sequence joins TRBV7-2 and TRBJ1-4; 7 bases map to TRBD1. The V and J ends lost 5 bases and 8 bases, in that order; junction bases with no gene match: 11. The CDR3 totals 15 residues. Germline V gene sequence: CDR1 SGHTA, CDR2 FQGNSA.

This sequence joins TRBV2 and TRBJ2-1; a weak D match, TRBD1 (6 bases). Germline V gene lookup returns CDR1 SNHLY and CDR2 FYNNEI. The length of the CDR3 is 14 residues. V was cut by 6 bases and J by 6 bases, with 15 bases left in between. This chain's CDR3 is CASRWTEITNEQFF. For the CDR3, the DNA is TGTGCCAGCAGATGGACAGAGATTACCAATGAGCAGTTCTTC.